The rows below give T cell receptor beta chains drawn from one sample of a study of beta chain features in type 1 diabetes. Profiling relied on immunoSEQ multiplex PCR, and the TCRdb table lists in-frame clones only, not all of them. The top ten hold approximately 0.93% of the sample, which has roughly 180,000 clones, around 8% seen once. Sequenced input: central memory CD4+ T cells from blood. These receptors were obtained from a woman aged 40 to 50 with type 1 diabetes. Both conserved end residues are trimmed from each CDR3. A D gene is named only where the DNA matches it firmly.

CDR3 length,V gene,D gene,CDR3 protein
12,TRBV2,TRBD2,ASQLAGGTDTQY
12,TRBV7-2,NA,ANSLSGSTDTQY
11,TRBV15,NA,ATSQTSNQPQH
12,TRBV5-1,TRBD1,ASHDRDSGNTIY
12,TRBV4-3,NA,ASTPKTEYYEQY
13,TRBV18,NA,ASSPRLKAGAEAF
13,TRBV11-2,TRBD1,ASSLPRTGSSGYT
13,TRBV18,NA,ASSPPAGSSYEQY
12,TRBV5-1,NA,ASSFKGGSYEQY
12,TRBV29-1,NA,SVAPGLNSYEQY
13,TRBV5-4,TRBD1,ASSLQGGREEKLF
11,TRBV7-2,NA,ASSRGDSYEQY
12,TRBV7-8,NA,ASSSYGEAYEQY
13,TRBV5-4,NA,ASSLDGGQYNEQF
14,TRBV5-1,TRBD1,ASSPRTGGLQETQY
12,TRBV5-1,TRBD1,ASFGGQGPYEQY
12,TRBV6-1,TRBD1,ASSERTGAQPQH
14,TRBV7-2,TRBD2,ASSTLAGSTTDTQY
13,TRBV9,NA,ASSPLGEFYNEQF
17,TRBV13,TRBD1,ASSLRATGGTTSRTEAF
11,TRBV2,NA,ASRIRTDTEAF
13,TRBV5-1,TRBD2,ASSSTSGGDNEQF
14,TRBV2,NA,ASSVSRVANTGELF
13,TRBV7-2,NA,ASSLERQRPGELF
11,TRBV5-1,TRBD1,ASSSGTGNEQF
11,TRBV29-1,NA,SVRQDSNSPLH
14,TRBV27,NA,ASSFLAAGVSQPQH
13,TRBV7-2,NA,ASSLFGGANTEAF
13,TRBV2,TRBD2,ASRAGTSGGNEQF
14,TRBV18,TRBD1,ASSPGTGIEGYGYT
12,TRBV7-2,NA,ASSLAGGALEQY